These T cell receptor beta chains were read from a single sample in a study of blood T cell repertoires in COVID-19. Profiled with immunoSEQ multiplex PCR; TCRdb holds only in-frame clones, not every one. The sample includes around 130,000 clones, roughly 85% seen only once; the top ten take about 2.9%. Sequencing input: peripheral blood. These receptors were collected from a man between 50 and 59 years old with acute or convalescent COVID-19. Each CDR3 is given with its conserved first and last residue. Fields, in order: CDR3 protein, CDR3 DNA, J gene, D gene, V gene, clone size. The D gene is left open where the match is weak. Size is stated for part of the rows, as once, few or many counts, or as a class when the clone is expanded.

CDR3aa: CSVSTGTGGYYGYTF
CDR3nt: TGCAGCGTTAGTACCGGGACAGGGGGTTACTATGGCTACACCTTC
j_gene: TRBJ1-2
d_gene: TRBD1
v_gene: TRBV29-1
abundance: -

CDR3aa: CASSSQGVDYGYTF
CDR3nt: TGTGCCAGCAGCTCCCAGGGGGTGGACTATGGCTACACCTTC
j_gene: TRBJ1-2
d_gene: TRBD1
v_gene: TRBV5-4
abundance: -

CDR3aa: CASSRTASSYNSPLHF
CDR3nt: TGTGCCAGCAGCCGAACAGCAAGCTCCTATAATTCACCCCTCCACTTT
j_gene: TRBJ1-6
d_gene: -
v_gene: TRBV5-5
abundance: -

CDR3aa: CAILAGVTFTYEQYF
CDR3nt: TGTGCCATCCTAGCGGGAGTTACCTTTACCTACGAGCAGTACTTC
j_gene: TRBJ2-7
d_gene: TRBD2
v_gene: TRBV5-3
abundance: -

CDR3aa: CASSRQGLYEQYF
CDR3nt: TGTGCCAGCAGCCGACAGGGGTTGTACGAGCAGTACTTC
j_gene: TRBJ2-7
d_gene: TRBD1
v_gene: TRBV7-8
abundance: -

CDR3aa: CASSPGANYGYTF
CDR3nt: TGTGCCTCATCCCCAGGGGCAAACTATGGCTACACCTTC
j_gene: TRBJ1-2
d_gene: -
v_gene: TRBV30
abundance: -

CDR3aa: CASSGGFLRATNEKLFF
CDR3nt: TGTGCCAGTAGTGGAGGGTTCCTGCGGGCAACTAATGAAAAACTGTTTTTT
j_gene: TRBJ1-4
d_gene: -
v_gene: TRBV19
abundance: -

CDR3aa: CACRDRSGYGYTF
CDR3nt: TGTGCCTGCCGGGACAGGTCGGGCTATGGCTACACCTTC
j_gene: TRBJ1-2
d_gene: TRBD1
v_gene: TRBV30
abundance: -

CDR3aa: CASSPREETQYF
CDR3nt: TGTGCCAGCTCACCACGCGAGGAGACCCAGTACTTC
j_gene: TRBJ2-5
d_gene: -
v_gene: TRBV18
abundance: -

CDR3aa: CASTRGAAEQYF
CDR3nt: TGTGCCAGCACCCGGGGAGCTGCCGAGCAGTACTTC
j_gene: TRBJ2-7
d_gene: -
v_gene: TRBV3-1/TRBV3-2
abundance: -

CDR3aa: CASSGGTGVRSGNTIYF
CDR3nt: TGTGCCAGCAGCGGGGGGACAGGGGTTCGCTCTGGAAACACCATATATTTT
j_gene: TRBJ1-3
d_gene: TRBD1
v_gene: TRBV9
abundance: -

CDR3aa: CASSEPGSANTGELFF
CDR3nt: TGCGCCAGCAGCGAACCGGGTTCCGCGAACACCGGGGAGCTGTTTTTT
j_gene: TRBJ2-2
d_gene: -
v_gene: TRBV5-1
abundance: -

CDR3aa: CASSGTLSGQGDYGYTF
CDR3nt: TGTGCCAGCAGTGGGACACTATCGGGACAGGGAGACTATGGCTACACCTTC
j_gene: TRBJ1-2
d_gene: TRBD1
v_gene: TRBV6-1
abundance: -

CDR3aa: CASSFGQGQPQHF
CDR3nt: TGTGCCAGCAGCTTCGGGCAGGGGCAGCCCCAGCATTTT
j_gene: TRBJ1-5
d_gene: -
v_gene: TRBV5-8
abundance: -

CDR3aa: CASSRDRGQYEQYF
CDR3nt: TGTGCCAGCAGTCGTGACAGGGGGCAATACGAGCAGTACTTC
j_gene: TRBJ2-7
d_gene: TRBD1
v_gene: TRBV7-2
abundance: -

CDR3aa: CASSLTGGGRNQPQHF
CDR3nt: TGTGCCAGCAGCTTAACAGGCGGCGGGAGGAATCAGCCCCAGCATTTT
j_gene: TRBJ1-5
d_gene: -
v_gene: TRBV7-9
abundance: -

CDR3aa: CATRLTANQPQHF
CDR3nt: TGTGCCACCAGGCTGACAGCTAATCAGCCCCAGCATTTT
j_gene: TRBJ1-5
d_gene: -
v_gene: TRBV15
abundance: -

CDR3aa: CASSDSGTSVRVTQYF
CDR3nt: TGCGCCAGCAGTGATTCCGGGACTAGTGTCAGGGTTACGCAGTATTTT
j_gene: TRBJ2-3
d_gene: TRBD2
v_gene: TRBV10-2
abundance: -

CDR3aa: CASSRDRGLYEQYF
CDR3nt: TGTGCCAGCAGCCGGGACAGGGGGCTCTACGAGCAGTACTTC
j_gene: TRBJ2-7
d_gene: TRBD1
v_gene: TRBV27
abundance: -

CDR3aa: CASSRLAGGGNEQFF
CDR3nt: TGTGCCAGCAGCCGATTAGCGGGAGGCGGCAATGAGCAGTTCTTC
j_gene: TRBJ2-1
d_gene: TRBD2
v_gene: TRBV14
abundance: -

CDR3aa: CASSQVVRKGTGNTIYF
CDR3nt: TGCGCCAGCAGCCAAGTTGTCAGGAAGGGGACTGGAAACACCATATATTTT
j_gene: TRBJ1-3
d_gene: -
v_gene: TRBV4-1
abundance: once

CDR3aa: CASFVGLAGDNEQFF
CDR3nt: TGTGCCAGCTTCGTGGGACTAGCGGGAGATAATGAGCAGTTCTTC
j_gene: TRBJ2-1
d_gene: TRBD2
v_gene: TRBV18
abundance: -

CDR3aa: CASRLRRSGANVLTF
CDR3nt: TGTGCAAGTCGCTTACGGAGATCTGGGGCCAACGTCCTGACTTTC
j_gene: TRBJ2-6
d_gene: -
v_gene: TRBV12-2
abundance: -

CDR3aa: CASTGHSNTEAFF
CDR3nt: TGTGCCAGCACGGGACACTCGAACACTGAAGCTTTCTTT
j_gene: TRBJ1-1
d_gene: -
v_gene: TRBV2
abundance: -

CDR3aa: CASSRIGRETRNEQFF
CDR3nt: TGTGCCAGCAGCCGCATCGGCCGGGAGACTCGCAATGAGCAGTTCTTC
j_gene: TRBJ2-1
d_gene: -
v_gene: TRBV3-1/TRBV3-2
abundance: -

CDR3aa: CATSRDLLVGRDTF
CDR3nt: TGTGCCACCAGCAGAGATCTCTTGGTAGGGAGGGACACCTTC
j_gene: TRBJ1-2
d_gene: -
v_gene: TRBV15
abundance: -

CDR3aa: CASSAYRGRAEKLFF
CDR3nt: TGTGCCAGTAGTGCCTACAGGGGGCGGGCTGAAAAACTGTTTTTT
j_gene: TRBJ1-4
d_gene: TRBD1
v_gene: TRBV19
abundance: once

CDR3aa: CASSLVREPPYGYTF
CDR3nt: TGTGCCAGCAGCTTAGTCCGGGAACCCCCTTATGGCTACACCTTC
j_gene: TRBJ1-2
d_gene: -
v_gene: TRBV11-2
abundance: -

CDR3aa: CASSPKTGYGRRNEQFF
CDR3nt: TGTGCCAGCAGCCCCAAGACAGGGTATGGGCGACGTAATGAGCAGTTCTTC
j_gene: TRBJ2-1
d_gene: TRBD1
v_gene: TRBV11-3
abundance: -

CDR3aa: CASSLSGGSGGEAFF
CDR3nt: TGCGCCAGCAGCTTGTCAGGAGGATCAGGAGGTGAAGCTTTCTTT
j_gene: TRBJ1-1
d_gene: -
v_gene: TRBV5-1
abundance: -

CDR3aa: CASSMGSGGLYEQYF
CDR3nt: TGTGCCAGTAGTATGGGTAGCGGGGGACTCTACGAGCAGTACTTC
j_gene: TRBJ2-7
d_gene: TRBD2
v_gene: TRBV19
abundance: -

CDR3aa: CASKRDRTIYEAFF
CDR3nt: TGTGCCAGCAAAAGGGACAGGACAATATATGAAGCTTTCTTT
j_gene: TRBJ1-1
d_gene: TRBD1
v_gene: TRBV6-5
abundance: once

CDR3aa: CATHQGSTGNTIYF
CDR3nt: TGTGCCACACATCAGGGGAGCACTGGAAACACCATATATTTT
j_gene: TRBJ1-3
d_gene: -
v_gene: TRBV10-3
abundance: -

CDR3aa: CASEPWRGNSGNTIYF
CDR3nt: TGTGCCAGCGAGCCCTGGAGGGGTAATTCTGGAAACACCATATATTTT
j_gene: TRBJ1-3
d_gene: -
v_gene: TRBV9
abundance: -

CDR3aa: CASSRGGTGETGELFF
CDR3nt: TGTGCCAGCAGCCGCGGTGGTACGGGTGAGACCGGGGAGCTGTTTTTT
j_gene: TRBJ2-2
d_gene: -
v_gene: TRBV5-6
abundance: -

CDR3aa: CASSQASGMTYEQYF
CDR3nt: TGTGCCAGCAGCCAAGCGAGCGGCATGACCTACGAGCAGTACTTC
j_gene: TRBJ2-7
d_gene: -
v_gene: TRBV4-2
abundance: -

CDR3aa: CASSLLAGEFNEQYF
CDR3nt: TGCGCCAGCAGCTTGCTAGCGGGAGAATTCAACGAGCAGTACTTC
j_gene: TRBJ2-7
d_gene: TRBD2
v_gene: TRBV5-1
abundance: -

CDR3aa: CASSRQGNTEAFF
CDR3nt: TGTGCCAGCAGCCGACAGGGTAACACTGAAGCTTTCTTT
j_gene: TRBJ1-1
d_gene: TRBD1
v_gene: TRBV9
abundance: -

CDR3aa: CASSPGGTGGYEQYF
CDR3nt: TGCGCCAGCAGTCCTGGCGGGACAGGGGGCTACGAGCAGTACTTC
j_gene: TRBJ2-7
d_gene: TRBD1
v_gene: TRBV10-1
abundance: -

CDR3aa: CASSRDGAGSYNEQFF
CDR3nt: TGCGCCAGCAGTAGGGACGGAGCGGGCTCCTACAATGAGCAGTTCTTC
j_gene: TRBJ2-1
d_gene: -
v_gene: TRBV10-1
abundance: once

CDR3aa: CASSMGGITEAFF
CDR3nt: TGTGCCAGCAGCATGGGGGGGATCACTGAAGCTTTCTTT
j_gene: TRBJ1-1
d_gene: -
v_gene: TRBV13
abundance: -

CDR3aa: CASSKRRLHQETQYF
CDR3nt: TGTGCCAGCAGCAAAAGGAGGTTACACCAAGAGACCCAGTACTTC
j_gene: TRBJ2-5
d_gene: -
v_gene: TRBV21-1
abundance: -